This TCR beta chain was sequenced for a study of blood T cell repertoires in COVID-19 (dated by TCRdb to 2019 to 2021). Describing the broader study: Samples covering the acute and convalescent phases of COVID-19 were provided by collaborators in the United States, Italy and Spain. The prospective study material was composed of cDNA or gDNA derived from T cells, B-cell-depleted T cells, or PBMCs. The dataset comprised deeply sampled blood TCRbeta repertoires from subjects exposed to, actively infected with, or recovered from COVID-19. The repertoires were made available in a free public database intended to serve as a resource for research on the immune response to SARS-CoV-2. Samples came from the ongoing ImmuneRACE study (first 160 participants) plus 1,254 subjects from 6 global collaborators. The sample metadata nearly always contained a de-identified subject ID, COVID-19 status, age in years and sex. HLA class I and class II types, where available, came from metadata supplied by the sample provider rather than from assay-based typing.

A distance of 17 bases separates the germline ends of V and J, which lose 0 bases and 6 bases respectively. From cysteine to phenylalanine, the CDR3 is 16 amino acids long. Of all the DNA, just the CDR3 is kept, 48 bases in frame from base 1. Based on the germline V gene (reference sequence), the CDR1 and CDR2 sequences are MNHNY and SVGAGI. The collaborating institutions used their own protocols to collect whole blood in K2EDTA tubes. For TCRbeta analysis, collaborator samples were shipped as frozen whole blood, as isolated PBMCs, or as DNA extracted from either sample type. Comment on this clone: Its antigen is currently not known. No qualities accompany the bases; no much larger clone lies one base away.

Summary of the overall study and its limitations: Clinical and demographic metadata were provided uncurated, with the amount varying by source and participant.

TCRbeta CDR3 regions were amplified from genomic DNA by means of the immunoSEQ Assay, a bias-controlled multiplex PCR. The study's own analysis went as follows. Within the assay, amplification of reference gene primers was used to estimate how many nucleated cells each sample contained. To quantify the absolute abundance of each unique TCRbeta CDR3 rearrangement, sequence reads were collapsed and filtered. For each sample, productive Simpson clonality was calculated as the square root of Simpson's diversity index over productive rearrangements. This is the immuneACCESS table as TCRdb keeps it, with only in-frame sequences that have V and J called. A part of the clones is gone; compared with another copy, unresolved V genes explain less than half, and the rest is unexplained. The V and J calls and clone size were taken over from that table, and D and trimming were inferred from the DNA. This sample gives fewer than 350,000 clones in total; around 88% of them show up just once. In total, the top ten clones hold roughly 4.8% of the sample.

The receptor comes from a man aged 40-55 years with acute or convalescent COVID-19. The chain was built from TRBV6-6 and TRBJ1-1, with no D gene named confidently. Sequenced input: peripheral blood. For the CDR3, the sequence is CASSYSRELQDAEAFF. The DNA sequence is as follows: TGTGCCAGCAGTTACTCGAGAGAATTGCAGGATGCTGAAGCTTTCTTT.